The 6 T cell receptor beta chains below were found in one sample sequenced in a study of CD8 T cells in ankylosing spondylitis. Overall study findings and caveats: A motif of fewer than ten highly homologous TCR beta variants was seen as apparently characteristic of ankylosing spondylitis blood.

These receptors are not linked to any known antigen. TCRdb used MiXCR to reprocess the 5' RACE reads, holding one entry per CDR3 protein. The sample includes under 950,000 distinct CDR3 sequences, around a fifth of them seen just once. Sequencing was carried out using blood, either unsorted or a sorted T cell fraction (not recorded which). The receptors originated from a male donor with ankylosing spondylitis.

The CDR3 DNA follows: TGTGCCAGCAGCTTAGAAATGACTAGCGGTGCGCATGAGCAGTTCTTC. Encoded protein: CASSLEMTSGAHEQFF. The chain recombines TRBV11-2 with TRBJ2-1; TRBD2 aligns across 9 bases. The length of the CDR3 is 16 residues. After removal of 0 bases from V and 8 bases from J, the junction contained 8 bases not matched to a gene. The germline gives CDR1 SGHAT, CDR2 FQNNGV.

V gene TRBV5-1 combines with J gene TRBJ2-7; 8 bases are a match to TRBD2. The germline V gene has CDR1 SGHRS and CDR2 YFSETQ. Losses at the gene ends were 0 bases for V and 2 bases for J; bases not matched to a gene: 4. This CDR3 comprises 15 residues. The CDR3 DNA reads TGCGCCAGCAGCTTGGAACTAGCGGTTACCTACGAGCAGTACTTC. Protein sequence: CASSLELAVTYEQYF.

V gene TRBV6-1 combines with J gene TRBJ1-4; D possibly corresponds to TRBD1 (5 bases). The V gene's germline CDR1 is MNHNS and CDR2 SASEGT. This CDR3 spans 15 amino acids. The ends were cut back, 5 bases at V and 4 bases at J, with 14 bases in the middle. Here the CDR3 reads CASSQGTGYNEKLFF. The CDR3, as DNA: TGTGCCAGCAGTCAAGGGACGGGTTATAATGAAAAACTGTTTTTT.

The gene calls are TRBV7-3 and TRBJ2-1; D may be TRBD1 (5 bases). CDR1 is SGHTA, CDR2 FQGTGA, per germline. Between the trimmed V and J ends, which lost 4 bases and 9 bases, there was a span of 16 bases. CDR3 size: 14 residues. CDR3 protein: CASSSNGHFGEQFF. CDR3 coding DNA: TGTGCCAGCAGCTCGAACGGACATTTTGGTGAGCAGTTCTTC.

The rearrangement joins TRBV7-6 to TRBJ2-2; D might be TRBD2 (7 bases). The V and J ends lost 5 bases and 0 bases respectively, with 16 bases between them. The CDR3 consists of 17 residues. The V gene's germline CDR1 is SGHVS and CDR2 FNYEAQ. CDR3 nucleotides: TGTGCCAGCAGCCCGCCCGGGGGGCGAACGAACACCGGGGAGCTGTTTTTT. As protein: CASSPPGGRTNTGELFF.

This chain joins TRBV28 and TRBJ2-1; 10 bases line up with TRBD2. CDR3 size: 16 residues. V lost 3 bases and J lost 7; bases outside the gene matches: 9. Per the germline V gene, CDR1 is MDHEN and CDR2 is SYDVKM. DNA of the CDR3: TGTGCCAGCAGTTTCACCGGGACTAGCGCCCTTAATGAGCAGTTCTTC. Protein: CASSFTGTSALNEQFF.